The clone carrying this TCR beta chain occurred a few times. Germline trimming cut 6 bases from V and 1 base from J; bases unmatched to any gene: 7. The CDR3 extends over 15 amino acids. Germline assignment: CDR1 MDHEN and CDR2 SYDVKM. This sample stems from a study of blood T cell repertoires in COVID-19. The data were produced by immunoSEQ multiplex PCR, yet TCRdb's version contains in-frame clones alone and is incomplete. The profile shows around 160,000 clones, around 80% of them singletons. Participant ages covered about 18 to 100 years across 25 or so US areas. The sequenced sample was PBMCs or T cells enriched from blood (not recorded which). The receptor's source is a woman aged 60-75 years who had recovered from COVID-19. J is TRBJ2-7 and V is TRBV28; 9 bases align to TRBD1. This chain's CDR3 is CASSMLGQGSYEQYF. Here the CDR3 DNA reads TGTGCCAGCAGCATGCTGGGACAGGGATCCTACGAGCAGTACTTC.